What follows are 10 T cell receptor beta chains derived from one specimen sequenced in a study of CD8 T cells in Susac syndrome (dated by TCRdb to about 2019). Libraries were prepared through the immunoSEQ multiplex PCR assay. RNA was extracted using the RNeasy kit, and roughly 0.45 to 1 microgram was reverse transcribed with random hexamers. TCRdb itself trimmed the public reads at Q25 with fastp, ran MiXCR and retained productive beta chains. Each entry merges the rows of one CDR3 protein and shows their most common DNA and genes. The table for this sample lists 75,000 to 80,000 distinct CDR3 sequences; approximately 93% of them were counted only once. 0.52% of the sample is held by the ten biggest clonotypes. Material: CD8+ T cells from PBMCs. The receptor set was obtained from a human donor with Susac syndrome.

This clonotype was observed once. The CDR3 DNA sequence: TGCAGCGTTGAAGTTCCTTGGAATGAGGTGTCGCGGCAGTACTTC. Translated: CSVEVPWNEVSRQYF. The chain recombines TRBV29-1 with TRBJ2-7; the D is unclear. The CDR3 covers 15 residues. V lost 1 base, J lost 9 bases, and 22 bases lay in between. Germline loops: CDR1 SQVTM, CDR2 ANQGSEA.

This clonotype appeared once. The chain combines TRBV5-1 with TRBJ2-1; TRBD2 matches 7 bases. The junction had 8 bases not matched to a gene; V was cut back by 0 bases and J by 5 bases. The germline V gene has CDR1 SGHRS and CDR2 YFSETQ. The CDR3 is 16 residues long. CDR3: CASSLGGRAPNNEQFF. DNA for the CDR3: TGCGCCAGCAGCTTGGGGGGGAGGGCTCCCAACAATGAGCAGTTCTTC.

V gene TRBV27 combines with J gene TRBJ2-6, with unresolved D. This CDR3 is built from 15 residues. Germline loops: CDR1 MNHEY, CDR2 SMNVEV (reference sequence). Between the trimmed V and J ends, which lost 1 base and 2 bases, there was a span of 6 bases. In DNA form, the CDR3 reads TGTGCCAGCAGTTTATGGAAGACTGGGGCCAACGTCCTGACTTTC. It codes for CASSLWKTGANVLTF.

This rearrangement joins TRBV11-2 to TRBJ2-7; D may be TRBD1 (6 bases). Germline V gene sequence: CDR1 SGHAT, CDR2 FQNNGV. V lost 3 bases, J lost 5 bases, and 20 bases lay in between. There are 16 residues in the CDR3. CDR3 nucleotide sequence: TGTGCCAGCAGCTTGAACAGGGCCCCCTCGCGCCACGAGCAGTACTTC. It yields the protein CASSLNRAPSRHEQYF.

The rearrangement links TRBV4-3 to TRBJ2-7; a possible D gene is TRBD1 (5 bases). Trimming removed 0 bases at V and 2 bases at J, with 11 bases between. This CDR3 comprises 15 residues. Germline CDR1 LGHNA, CDR2 YSLEER. DNA of the CDR3: TGCGCCAGCAGCCAAGAGGCAGGGATGACCTACGAGCAGTACTTC. Its protein is CASSQEAGMTYEQYF.

This chain uses TRBV14 with TRBJ2-3; 9 nucleotides match TRBD1. There are 14 residues in the CDR3. Germline V CDR1 and CDR2: SGHDN, FVKESK. V shed 4 bases and J 7 bases; nucleotides not matched to a gene: 6. Here the CDR3 reads CASSLDRGWYTQYF. For the CDR3, the DNA is TGTGCCAGCAGCCTGGACAGGGGATGGTATACGCAGTATTTT.

This chain uses TRBV20-1 with TRBJ2-7; 8 bases align to TRBD1. The V gene end was trimmed by 1 base and the J gene end by 5 bases; junction bases not matched to a gene: 7. The CDR3 runs 14 residues. CDR1 DFQATT and CDR2 SNEGSKA come from the germline V gene (reference sequence). The CDR3 coding sequence is TGCAGTGCTAGAGTGGACAGGGCCTTCCACGAGCAGTACTTC. It translates to CSARVDRAFHEQYF.

The gene calls are TRBV6-5 and TRBJ2-3, with D possibly TRBD2 on 5 matching bases. V lost 7 bases, J lost 4 bases, and 15 bases lay in between. The CDR3 is 14 amino acids. Germline V gene sequence: CDR1 MNHEY, CDR2 SVGAGI. CDR3 DNA sequence: TGTGCCAGCACCCCGGGGAGAAACCCAGATACGCAGTATTTT. Translating gives CASTPGRNPDTQYF.

The J gene is TRBJ1-1, the V gene TRBV28, with D possibly TRBD1 on 6 matching bases. The germline V gene encodes CDR1 MDHEN and CDR2 SYDVKM. V lost 2 bases and J 7 bases, leaving 11 bases between the germline ends. This CDR3 region has 13 residues. CDR3 residues: CASSLRGAGEAFF. CDR3 sequence (DNA): TGTGCCAGCAGTTTACGGGGGGCAGGTGAAGCTTTCTTT.

The chain employs TRBV4-1 and TRBJ2-7; 11 bases agree with TRBD2. The CDR3 spans 16 residues. Germline V gene sequence: CDR1 MGHRA, CDR2 YSYEKL. V was clipped by 6 bases and J by 2 bases; unmatched bases: 9. The CDR3 region has the DNA TGCGCCAGCAGACTGAGAACTAGCGGGGGCACCTACGAGCAGTACTTC. It is translated as CASRLRTSGGTYEQYF.